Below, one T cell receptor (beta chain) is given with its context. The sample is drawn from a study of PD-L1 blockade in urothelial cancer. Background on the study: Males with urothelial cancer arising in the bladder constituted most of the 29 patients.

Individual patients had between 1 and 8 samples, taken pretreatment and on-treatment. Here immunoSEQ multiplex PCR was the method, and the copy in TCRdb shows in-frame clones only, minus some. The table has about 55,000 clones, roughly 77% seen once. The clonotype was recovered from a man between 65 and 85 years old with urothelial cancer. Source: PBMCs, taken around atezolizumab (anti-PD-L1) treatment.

This CDR3 is CATSRVRDRVPEAFF. In nucleotides, the CDR3 is TGTGCCACCAGCAGAGTGCGCGACAGGGTCCCTGAAGCTTTCTTT. The rearrangement joins TRBV15 to TRBJ1-1; 7 nucleotides match TRBD1. After removal of 1 base from V and 6 bases from J, the junction contained 8 bases not matched to a gene. Germline CDR1 reads LNHNV; CDR2 reads YYDKDF (reference sequence). There are 15 residues in the CDR3.